What follows is one TCR beta chain and its context. The antigen remains undetermined. This entry comes from a study of CD8 T cells in Susac syndrome. Study observations and caveats: As the study acknowledged, the number of individuals in its TCR sequencing and HLA analysis was relatively small.

Random hexamers were used to reverse transcribe roughly 0.45 to 1 ug of RNA. It was immunoSEQ multiplex PCR that amplified TCR beta CDR3 across 54 Vbeta and 13 Jbeta. MiXCR, run by TCRdb on the immunoSEQ multiplex PCR reads, gives a single entry per CDR3 protein. The sample lists roughly 200,000 distinct CDR3 sequences; roughly 92% were seen once. High-throughput TCR beta sequencing covered peripheral CD8+ and CD4+ T cells. This CDR3 comprises 12 residues. Germline CDR1 SQVTM, CDR2 ANQGSEA. The germline V and J ends were trimmed by 7 bases and 7 bases, with 17 bases remaining between them. The sequenced sample was CD4+ T cells from PBMCs. The receptor comes from a human donor in good health. This rearrangement joins TRBV29-1 to TRBJ2-7; the D call may be TRBD1 or TRBD2 (6 bases each). The CDR3 DNA follows: TGCAGCGGTGGATCAGGGGCGGGAGAGCAGTACTTC. As protein: CSGGSGAGEQYF.